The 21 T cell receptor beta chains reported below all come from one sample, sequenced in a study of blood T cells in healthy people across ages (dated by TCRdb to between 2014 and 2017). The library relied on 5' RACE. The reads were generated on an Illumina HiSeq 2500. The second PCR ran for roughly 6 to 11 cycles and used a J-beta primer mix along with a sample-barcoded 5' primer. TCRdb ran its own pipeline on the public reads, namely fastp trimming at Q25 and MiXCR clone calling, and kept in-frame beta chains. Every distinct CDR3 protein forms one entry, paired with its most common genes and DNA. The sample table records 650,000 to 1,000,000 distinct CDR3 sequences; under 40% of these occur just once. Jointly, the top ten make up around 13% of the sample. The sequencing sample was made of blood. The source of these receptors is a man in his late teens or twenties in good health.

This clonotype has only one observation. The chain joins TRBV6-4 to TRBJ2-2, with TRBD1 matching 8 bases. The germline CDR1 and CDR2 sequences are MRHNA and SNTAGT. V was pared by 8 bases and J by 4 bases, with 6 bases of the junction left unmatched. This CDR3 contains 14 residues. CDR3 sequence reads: CASSGGVGTGELFF. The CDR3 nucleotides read TGTGCCAGCTCAGGGGGCGTAGGCACCGGGGAGCTGTTTTTT.

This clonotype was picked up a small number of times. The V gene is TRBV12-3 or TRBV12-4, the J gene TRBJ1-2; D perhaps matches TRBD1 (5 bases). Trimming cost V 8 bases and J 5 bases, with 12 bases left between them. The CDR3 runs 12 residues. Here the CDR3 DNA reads TGTGCCAGCTCAAACCAGGGATATGGCTACACCTTC. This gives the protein CASSNQGYGYTF.

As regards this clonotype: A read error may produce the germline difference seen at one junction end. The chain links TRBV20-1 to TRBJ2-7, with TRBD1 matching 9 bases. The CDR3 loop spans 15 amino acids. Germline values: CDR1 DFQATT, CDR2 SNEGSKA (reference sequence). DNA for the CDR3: TGCAGTGCTCGCGGGACAGGGAGAAGCTCCTACGCGCAGTACTTC. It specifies CSARGTGRSSYAQYF.

DNA for the CDR3: TGCAGTGCTAGTGGTTCGACTAGCGGGGGGAGGGGGCAAGAGACCCAGTACTTC. The encoded protein is CSASGSTSGGRGQETQYF. This chain joins TRBV20-1 and TRBJ2-5, with 13 bases matching TRBD2. Germline values: CDR1 DFQATT, CDR2 SNEGSKA (reference sequence). This CDR3 is built from 18 residues. J lost 2 bases, V lost 3 bases, and 12 bases had no gene match.

In DNA, the CDR3 is TGCAGTGCTAGTAATGAGGTCGGACACACCTACGAGCAGTACTTC. Residues: CSASNEVGHTYEQYF. The chain joins TRBV20-1 to TRBJ2-7; D may be TRBD1 (5 bases). CDR1 and CDR2 from the germline V gene are DFQATT and SNEGSKA (reference sequence). The CDR3 sequence is 15 residues long. Trimming removed 3 bases at V and 2 bases at J, with 17 bases between.

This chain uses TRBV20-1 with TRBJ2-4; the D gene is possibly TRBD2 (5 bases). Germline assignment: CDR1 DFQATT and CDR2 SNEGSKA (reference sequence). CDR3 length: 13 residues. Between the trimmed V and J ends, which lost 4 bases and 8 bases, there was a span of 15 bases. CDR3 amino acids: CSANAFGRDIQYF. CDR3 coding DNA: TGCAGTGCTAATGCCTTTGGGAGAGACATTCAGTACTTC.

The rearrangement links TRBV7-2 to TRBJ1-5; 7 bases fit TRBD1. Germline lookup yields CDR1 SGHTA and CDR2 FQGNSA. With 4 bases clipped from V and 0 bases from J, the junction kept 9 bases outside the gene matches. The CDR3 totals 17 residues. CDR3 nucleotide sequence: TGTGCCAGCAGCTCTAGGACAGGCTTTAATAGCAATCAGCCCCAGCATTTT. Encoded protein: CASSSRTGFNSNQPQHF.

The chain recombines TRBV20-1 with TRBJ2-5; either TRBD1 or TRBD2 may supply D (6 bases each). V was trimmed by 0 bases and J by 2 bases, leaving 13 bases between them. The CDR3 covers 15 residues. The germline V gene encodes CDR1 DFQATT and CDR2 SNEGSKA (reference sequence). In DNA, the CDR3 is TGCAGTGCTAGAGATAAGAGGAGGGGGCAAGAGACCCAGTACTTC. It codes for CSARDKRRGQETQYF.

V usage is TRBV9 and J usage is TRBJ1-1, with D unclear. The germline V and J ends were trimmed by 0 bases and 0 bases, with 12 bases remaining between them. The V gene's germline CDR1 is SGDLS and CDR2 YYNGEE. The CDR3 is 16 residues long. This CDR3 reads CASSVADRVMNTEAFF. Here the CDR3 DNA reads TGTGCCAGCAGCGTAGCGGATCGGGTCATGAACACTGAAGCTTTCTTT.

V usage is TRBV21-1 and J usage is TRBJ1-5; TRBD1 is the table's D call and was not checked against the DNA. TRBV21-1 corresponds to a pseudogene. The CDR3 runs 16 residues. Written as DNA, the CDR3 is TGTGCCACCAGCGGGGAGATCGGACAGGGAGGTCAGCCCCAGCATTTT. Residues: CATSGEIGQGGQPQHF.

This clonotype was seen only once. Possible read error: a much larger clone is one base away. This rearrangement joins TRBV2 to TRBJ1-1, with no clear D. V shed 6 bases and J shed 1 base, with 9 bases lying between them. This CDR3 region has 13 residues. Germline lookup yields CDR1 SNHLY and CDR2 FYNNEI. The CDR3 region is CASRVDGNTEAFF. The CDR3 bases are TGTGCCAGCAGGGTAGACGGGAACACTGAAGCTTTCTTT. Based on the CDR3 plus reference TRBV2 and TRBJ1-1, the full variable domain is EPEVTQTPSHQVTQMGQEVILRCVPISNHLYFYWYRQILGQKVEFLVSFYNNEISEKSEIFDDQFSVERPDGSNFTLKIRSTKLEDSAMYFCASRVDGNTEAFFGQGTRLTVV.

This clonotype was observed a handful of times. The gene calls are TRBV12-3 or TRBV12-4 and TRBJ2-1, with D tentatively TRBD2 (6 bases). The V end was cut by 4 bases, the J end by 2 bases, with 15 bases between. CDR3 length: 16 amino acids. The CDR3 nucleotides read TGTGCCAGCAGTTCCCGACTAGTGGCGACCTACAATGAGCAGTTCTTC. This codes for CASSSRLVATYNEQFF.

Here the CDR3 DNA reads TGTGCCAGCAGTGAAGAGGGAAGTTACTCTGGGGCCAACGTCCTGACTTTC. Its protein product is CASSEEGSYSGANVLTF. V and J are TRBV2 and TRBJ2-6; D unresolved. This CDR3 region has 17 residues. Trimming stripped 1 base from V and 0 bases from J, with 10 bases between. CDR1 SNHLY and CDR2 FYNNEI come from the germline V gene.

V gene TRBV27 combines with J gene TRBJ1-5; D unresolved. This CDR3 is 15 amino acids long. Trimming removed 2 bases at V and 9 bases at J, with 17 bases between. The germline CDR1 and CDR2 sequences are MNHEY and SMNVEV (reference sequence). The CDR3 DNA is TGTGCCAGCAGTTTACGAGGGAACCGAAAAGGGCCCCAGCATTTT. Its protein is CASSLRGNRKGPQHF.

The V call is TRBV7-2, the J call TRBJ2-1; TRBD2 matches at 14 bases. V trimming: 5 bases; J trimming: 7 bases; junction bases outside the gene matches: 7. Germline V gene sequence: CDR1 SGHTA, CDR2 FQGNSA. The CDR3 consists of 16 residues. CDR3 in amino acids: CASSRTSGGSLNEQFF. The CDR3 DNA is TGTGCCAGCAGCCGGACTAGCGGGGGGTCCCTTAATGAGCAGTTCTTC.

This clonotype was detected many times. The chain's CDR3 is CASSLRGGANEKLFF. The CDR3 bases are TGTGCCAGCAGTTTACGGGGGGGAGCTAATGAAAAACTGTTTTTT. The chain uses TRBV12-3 or TRBV12-4 and TRBJ1-4; D may be TRBD1 (5 bases). The CDR3 is 15 residues long. Trimming stripped 2 bases from V and 3 bases from J, with 10 bases between.

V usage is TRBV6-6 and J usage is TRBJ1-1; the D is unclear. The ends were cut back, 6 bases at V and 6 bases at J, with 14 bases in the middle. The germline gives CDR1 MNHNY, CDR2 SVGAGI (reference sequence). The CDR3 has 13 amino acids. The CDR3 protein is CASSPRGGAEAFF. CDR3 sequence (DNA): TGTGCCAGCAGCCCTCGGGGTGGGGCTGAAGCTTTCTTT.

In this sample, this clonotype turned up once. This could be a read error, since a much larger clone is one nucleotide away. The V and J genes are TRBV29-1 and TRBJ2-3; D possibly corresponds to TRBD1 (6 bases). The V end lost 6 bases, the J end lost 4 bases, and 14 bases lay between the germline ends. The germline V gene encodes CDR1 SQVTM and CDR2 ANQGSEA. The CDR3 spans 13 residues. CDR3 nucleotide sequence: TGCAGCGTGGGGACACTCAACGCAGATACGCAGTATTTT. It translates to CSVGTLNADTQYF.

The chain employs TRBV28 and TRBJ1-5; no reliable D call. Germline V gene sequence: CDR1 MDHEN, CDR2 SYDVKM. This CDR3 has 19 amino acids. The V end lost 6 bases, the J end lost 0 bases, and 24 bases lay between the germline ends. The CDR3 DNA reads TGTGCCAGCAGAATCCACACCCGAGGTCGGGAATATAGCAATCAGCCCCAGCATTTT. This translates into CASRIHTRGREYSNQPQHF.

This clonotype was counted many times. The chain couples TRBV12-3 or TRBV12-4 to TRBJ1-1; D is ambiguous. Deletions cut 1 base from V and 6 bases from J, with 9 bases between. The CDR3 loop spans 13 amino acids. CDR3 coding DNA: TGTGCCAGCAGTTTAGGCCTTCGGTCTGAAGCTTTCTTT. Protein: CASSLGLRSEAFF.

As DNA, the CDR3 is TGCAGTACCGTGACCGGGACAGGGTTTCATGGCTACACCTTC. As protein: CSTVTGTGFHGYTF. V and J are TRBV20-1 and TRBJ1-2, with 9 positions matching TRBD1. Looked up from germline, CDR1 is DFQATT and CDR2 is SNEGSKA (reference sequence). J gave up 6 bases and V 8 bases, and 13 bases lay outside the gene matches. The CDR3 spans 14 residues.